A few counts support the clone carrying this T cell receptor beta chain. What it binds is unknown. This sample stems from a study of T cell repertoires in cytomegalovirus infection. Across the whole study: The authors used CMV epitopes that were HLA-C-restricted (recently identified) and HLA-B-restricted (well studied). Evidence of both CMV infection and a matching HLA type came from public TCR beta signatures.

TCRdb analysed the reads with MiXCR anew, one entry per CDR3 protein. Of approximately 990,000 distinct CDR3 sequences in the sample, roughly 30% were seen once. The CDR3 covers 15 residues. Germline lookup yields CDR1 MRHNA and CDR2 SNTAGT. Trimming took off 3 bases at V and 9 bases at J, with 15 bases between the two ends. This TCR was sampled from a human donor in good health (CMV status not recorded). Some clones in this sample may be carry-over from other donors' samples. The chain has TRBV6-4 and TRBJ1-6, with D uncertain. Specimen: cultured CD8+ T cells from PBMCs, collected from culture after CMV antigen stimulation. CDR3 nucleotide sequence: TGTGCCAGCAGTGAAGGAGGCAGCGGGCTTTCACCCCTCCACTTT. It codes for CASSEGGSGLSPLHF.